The rows below give T cell receptor beta chains drawn from one sample of a study of blood T cell repertoires in COVID-19. Using immunoSEQ multiplex PCR, the repertoire was profiled, and TCRdb retains in-frame clones only, with some absent. Of 270,000 or so clones detected, roughly 93% appear once; the ten largest clones hold approximately 2.5%. The sequenced sample was PBMCs or T cells enriched from blood (not recorded which). These receptors were taken from a middle-aged woman with acute COVID-19. Both conserved end residues are trimmed from each CDR3. For some rows the clone size is stated as once, few or many, or as a class when expanded; others skip it.

v_gene,abundance,CDR3aa
TRBV9,.,ASSSNRVYGYT
TRBV24-1,.,ATSDFMGQGLSPLH
TRBV7-2,.,ASSLAGAGPSYEQY
TRBV5-1,.,ASSNSGGTDTQY
TRBV3-1/TRBV3-2,.,ASSQSLTLPYGYT
TRBV21-1,.,ASSNRGELNTEAF
TRBV7-2,.,ASSLATRTSGVYNEQF
TRBV19,.,ASSTTTTSTFTDTQY
TRBV5-5,.,ASSVPGTGGGGYT
TRBV27,once,ASSLPGTGSNEQF
TRBV12-1,once,ASSLKLNEQF
TRBV6-1,.,ASSEGGRNTGELF
TRBV18,few,ASSPSNRGQGGELF
TRBV6-2/TRBV6-3,.,ASSDRGGGLAEAF
TRBV19,.,ASTPTNNEKLF
TRBV19,.,ASSPGLYSGANVLT
TRBV18,.,ASSLAGGSTDTQY
TRBV7-9,.,ASSPQRDSTDTQY
TRBV19,.,ASDPGLGNYNEQF
TRBV30,.,AWSEPGQRNQPQH
TRBV6-5,.,ATDSRVEAEAF
TRBV7-8,.,ASSLERTGNQPQH
TRBV9,.,ASSGTSGSWDYNEQF
TRBV3-1/TRBV3-2,.,ASSQDRVGGYT
TRBV5-6,.,ASSVTGFGETQY
TRBV11-2,.,ASSFQARAGETQY
TRBV5-1,.,ASSFLGGTEAF
TRBV7-6,few,ASSLAPAASPLH
TRBV7-2,.,ASSDSPNYGYT
TRBV28,.,ASSTPAGRDYGHT
TRBV15,.,ATSREQVLAAGYT
TRBV27,.,ASSLLSPRGNQPQH
TRBV7-3,few,ASRRDRGNTGELF
TRBV18,.,ASSPLAGRPFYEQY
TRBV2,.,ASSEGGRANVLT
TRBV2,once,ASRRDRTNYGYT
TRBV24-1,.,ATSDPTSNSRETQY
TRBV6-2/TRBV6-3,.,ASSQDLAYNQPQH
TRBV19,.,ASSIVTGNQPQH
TRBV28,.,ASMAAPNTGELF
TRBV24-1,.,ATSDHGQGERADTQY
TRBV28,.,HCTGQGNTEAF
TRBV28,.,ASSFGSRGQPQH
TRBV7-9,.,ASSLAGDQPQH
TRBV2,.,ASSENRVGAGTDTQY
TRBV4-1,.,ASNRQVDSDNSPLH
TRBV7-2,many,ASSRSGGNTGELF
TRBV28,once,ASRAGGRETQY
TRBV7-9,.,ASSDRDYYEQY
TRBV7-3,.,ASSSDKNTEAF
TRBV12-3/TRBV12-4,.,ASSLGVPRH
TRBV27,.,ASSLDRGEQF
TRBV5-4,.,ASSGGTETQY
TRBV24-1,.,ATGTGSYNEQF
TRBV4-1,.,ASSQAGLQETQY
TRBV3-1/TRBV3-2,.,ASSQVNSGNEQF
TRBV5-4,.,ASSTNRNEAF